The clone carrying this TCR beta chain occurred once. In the original analysis: Estimates of nucleated cell counts were drawn from the amplification of reference gene primers. Here immunoSEQ multiplex PCR was the method, and the copy in TCRdb shows in-frame clones only, minus some. V, J and clone size reflect that table, while D and trimming were determined from the DNA. This table holds about 140,000 clones, about 85% found once. This sample stems from a study of blood T cell repertoires in COVID-19. Study at large: Acute-phase and convalescent COVID-19 samples originated in the United States, Italy and Spain. PBMCs, B-cell-depleted T cells, or T cells were the source of the cDNA or gDNA that made up the material.

This TCR derives from a human donor with acute or convalescent COVID-19. The donor label of this sample is uncertain. Input material: peripheral blood.

The CDR3 DNA sequence: TGTGCCACCAGCAGAGATCTAGGGGGTGACAATGAGCAGTTCTTC. It translates to CATSRDLGGDNEQFF. The rearrangement joins TRBV15 to TRBJ2-1; maybe TRBD1 (6 bases). This CDR3 spans 15 amino acids. Trimming pared 0 bases from V and 5 bases from J, leaving 11 bases between. Germline V lookup: CDR1 LNHNV, CDR2 YYDKDF (reference sequence).